This passage covers 16 T cell receptor beta chains from one sample sequenced in a study of vaccination and CD4 T cells after COVID-19. As to treatment: approximately nine-day PBMC culture with coronavirus spike peptide pools or control peptides (ViraFEST assay). These TCRs are of unknown antigen specificity. Cultured CD4+ T cells had their DNA profiled by the Oncomine TCR Beta short-read assay. One entry per CDR3 protein results from TCRdb running MiXCR on the PCR reads. Of several thousand distinct CDR3 sequences listed, about 77% are singletons. The sequencing sample was made of CD4+ T cells from blood, cultured in vitro. All receptors come from a human donor who had recovered from COVID-19.

CDR3 coding DNA: TGTGCCAGCAGTTATCGGGGACAGGCGGGCAATCAGCCCCAGCATTTT. Its translation: CASSYRGQAGNQPQHF. The rearrangement joins TRBV6-5 to TRBJ1-5; 8 positions agree with TRBD1. Germline V gives CDR1 MNHEY, CDR2 SVGAGI. J lost 2 bases, V lost 3 bases, and 6 bases had no gene match. The CDR3 has 16 amino acids.

This clonotype appeared a few times. The chain employs TRBV27 and TRBJ2-7; 7 bases agree with TRBD1. The germline V gene has CDR1 MNHEY and CDR2 SMNVEV (reference sequence). V was pared by 7 bases and J by 5 bases, with 8 bases of the junction left unmatched. This CDR3 contains 13 residues. For the CDR3, the DNA is TGTGCCAGCAAAAGGACAGGTCACGACGAGCAGTACTTC. The encoded protein is CASKRTGHDEQYF.

CDR3 amino acids: CASSSVGESGTQYF. In nucleotides, the CDR3 is TGTGCCAGCAGCTCTGTTGGGGAGTCAGGGACCCAGTACTTC. The genes are TRBV7-2 and TRBJ2-5; a weak D match, TRBD2 (5 bases). CDR3 length: 14 amino acids. Looked up from germline, CDR1 is SGHTA and CDR2 is FQGNSA. Trimming left V 4 bases short and J 7 bases short, with 16 bases between.

This sequence joins TRBV7-2 and TRBJ2-3; D is unresolved. Germline values: CDR1 SGHTA, CDR2 FQGNSA. The CDR3 extends over 14 amino acids. Trimming left V 1 base short and J 2 bases short, with 7 bases between. CDR3 amino acids: CASSLVVSTDTQYF. As DNA, the CDR3 is TGTGCCAGCAGCTTAGTCGTTTCCACAGATACGCAGTATTTT.

The V call is TRBV15, the J call TRBJ2-6, with D perhaps TRBD1 or TRBD2 (5 bases each). CDR1 is LNHNV and CDR2 is YYDKDF in the germline V gene (reference sequence). The CDR3 totals 17 residues. The V gene lost 2 bases and the J gene lost 1 base, with 12 bases spanning the gap. CDR3 in DNA: TGTGCCACCAGCAGACCTACTGAGGGGTCTGGGGCCAACGTCCTGACTTTC. Translating gives CATSRPTEGSGANVLTF. Based on the CDR3 plus reference TRBV15 and TRBJ2-6, the full variable domain is DAMVIQNPRYQVTQFGKPVTLSCSQTLNHNVMYWYQQKSSQAPKLLFHYYDKDFNNEADTPDNFQSRRPNTSFCFLDIRSPGLGDTAMYLCATSRPTEGSGANVLTFGAGSRLTVL.

Relative to its sample, this clonotype is large. The chain recombines TRBV10-3 with TRBJ1-2; tentative D call: TRBD1 (5 bases). This CDR3 is built from 15 residues. V was pared by 3 bases and J by 0 bases, with 11 bases between. From germline, CDR1 is ENHRY and CDR2 SYGVKD. The CDR3 sequence: CAISDPGGSNYGYTF. In DNA, the CDR3 is TGTGCCATCAGTGACCCGGGGGGGTCTAACTATGGCTACACCTTC.

The gene calls are TRBV20-1 and TRBJ2-1; TRBD2 matches 13 bases. The CDR3 has 14 residues. CDR1 and CDR2 from the germline V gene are DFQATT and SNEGSKA (reference sequence). V dropped 6 bases and J dropped 7; count of bases not matched to a gene: 6. DNA of the CDR3: TGCAGTGCGGAACCGGGACTAGCGGGAAATGAGCAGTTCTTC. Amino acids: CSAEPGLAGNEQFF.

The chain uses TRBV6-5 and TRBJ1-1, with unresolved D. Trimming removed 4 bases at V and 8 bases at J, with 11 bases between. CDR3 length: 12 residues. The germline V gene has CDR1 MNHEY and CDR2 SVGAGI. CDR3 residues: CASSLHAGEAFF. The CDR3 region has the DNA TGTGCCAGCAGTTTGCATGCTGGAGAAGCTTTCTTT.

This clonotype was picked up one time. J is TRBJ1-1 and V is TRBV20-1; perhaps TRBD1 as D (5 bases). Germline CDR1 DFQATT, CDR2 SNEGSKA (reference sequence). This CDR3 region has 13 residues. V lost 2 bases, J lost 8 bases, and 15 bases lay in between. This CDR3 reads CSARFPGVNEAFF. Written as DNA, the CDR3 is TGCAGTGCTAGATTCCCGGGGGTGAACGAAGCTTTCTTT.

The chain joins TRBV11-2 to TRBJ1-5; D remains unclear. With 0 bases removed from V and 2 bases from J, the gap between germline ends came to 2 bases. Germline V gene data show CDR1 as SGHAT and CDR2 as FQNNGV. This CDR3 has 13 amino acids. CDR3 residues: CASSLDGNQPQHF. The CDR3 DNA reads as TGTGCCAGCAGCTTAGATGGCAATCAGCCCCAGCATTTT.

The rearrangement uses TRBV12-3 or TRBV12-4 and TRBJ1-2; TRBD1 matches at 9 bases. The CDR3 totals 14 residues. V lost 4 bases and J lost 7; bases outside the gene matches: 7. CDR3 in DNA: TGTGCCAGCAGTTACCGGGACAGGGTTGGTGGCTACACCTTC. It is translated as CASSYRDRVGGYTF.

This sequence joins TRBV20-1 and TRBJ1-2; no clear D gene. The length of the CDR3 is 12 residues. The V gene's germline CDR1 is DFQATT and CDR2 SNEGSKA (reference sequence). Trimming removed 3 bases at V and 7 bases at J, with 12 bases between. Here the CDR3 reads CSASPQNRGYTF. Here the CDR3 DNA reads TGCAGTGCTAGCCCTCAAAATCGTGGCTACACCTTC.

The CDR3 loop is CASSSGQNYGYTF. CDR3 DNA: TGTGCCAGCAGTTCCGGACAGAACTATGGCTACACCTTC. The genes are TRBV7-2 and TRBJ1-2, with D tentatively TRBD1 (6 bases). CDR3 length equals 13 residues. The germline CDR1 and CDR2 sequences are SGHTA and FQGNSA. Trimming left V 6 bases short and J 2 bases short, with 10 bases between.

The chain is built from TRBV20-1 and TRBJ2-5; 12 nucleotides line up with TRBD2. Germline assignment: CDR1 DFQATT and CDR2 SNEGSKA (reference sequence). The CDR3 loop spans 16 amino acids. Losses at the gene ends were 1 base for V and 0 bases for J; bases not matched to a gene: 3. The DNA for the CDR3 is TGCAGTGCTAGAGTTCGACTAGCGGGGGACCAAGAGACCCAGTACTTC. This gives the protein CSARVRLAGDQETQYF.

Concerning this clonotype: The germline gene is not matched at one end of the junction; a read error may be the cause. The gene calls are TRBV20-1 and TRBJ2-2; 7 bases are a match to TRBD2. The CDR3 is 14 amino acids. CDR1 DFQATT and CDR2 SNEGSKA come from the germline V gene (reference sequence). CDR3 sequence (DNA): TGCAGTGCGGGCGGGGGACCAAACACCGGGGAGATGTTTTTT. Protein sequence: CSAGGGPNTGEMFF.

V usage is TRBV5-1 and J usage is TRBJ1-6, with TRBD1 matching 8 bases. The germline CDR1 and CDR2 sequences are SGHRS and YFSETQ. V lost 0 bases to trimming and J lost 4 bases; unmatched junction nucleotides: 3. The CDR3 is 16 residues long. The CDR3 DNA follows: TGCGCCAGCAGCTTGGGAGACAGGGGATATAATTCACCCCTCCACTTT. Translation gives CASSLGDRGYNSPLHF.